What follows describes a single TCR beta chain. The target of this receptor is not known. No base-level quality is on record; no much larger clone is a single base apart. The data derive from a study of shared clonotypes between healthy human individuals (dated by TCRdb to about 2020). Some background on the complete study: A couple of women and three men aged 18 to 49 years were included in the cohort. For each donor, three plates each were used for CD4 naive and CD4 memory, two plates were used for CD8 naive, and one plate was used for CD8 memory. To increase sequencing depth and limit assay-specific biases, different laboratories used diverse techniques to prepare libraries and sequence TCR repertoires. Per donor, leukapheresis produced somewhere between about 0.94 and 9 billion PBMCs. To estimate repertoire size and how much clonotypes are shared between individuals, the study performed deep sequencing of blood TCR repertoires from roughly five healthy adults. The study at large found these results: Incomplete sequencing was indicated by rarefaction of sorted-subset datasets, despite the large sequencing depth. Clonotypes shared by all four sorted-subset donors showed higher generation probabilities than non-shared clonotypes. Based on pairwise subsampling, the degree of clonotype sharing among donors was expected to be affected by sequencing depth. About 4.5% of naive CD4, 3% to 4% of naive CD8, about 2.1% of memory CD4, and roughly 0.4% of memory CD8 clonotypes were shared across a handful of donors. The small number of donors limited the genetic and exposure-history diversity represented. Larger estimated clonotype richness was generally found for naive subsets than for memory subsets. Sampling was restricted to blood, and TCR repertoires in tissues likely differ from the TCR repertoires found in blood.

TCR CDR3 regions were amplified from genomic DNA by multiplex PCR using the deep immunoSEQ assay. Extracted genomic DNA from each cell subset was spread evenly across all wells of several immunoSEQ 96-well plates, with each plate serving as a replicate. Each replicate PCR for sorted subsets received 200 ng genomic DNA, equal to tens of thousands of T cell genomes. Purified libraries were quantified with a Qubit 3.0 fluorometer, sized on a Bioanalyzer 2100, and re-quantified with the KAPA Library Quantification kit. Every immunoSEQ 96-well plate was sequenced on a separate single-read 150-cycle Illumina NextSeq 550 flow cell. The original pipeline was this. The immunoSEQ output contained only junctional sequences without quality scores, so filtering could not match that applied to full-length reads. To assign V/J genes and CDR3, sequences were annotated using PyIR, a Python wrapper for IgBLAST v1.9, with IMGT germline references. Any read was removed if the V/J assignment was weak (E-value above 1e-6), the CDR3 was missing, or the read contained stop codons, out-of-frame junctions, or ambiguous translated residues. V3J clonotypes were defined as sequences sharing the same inferred V gene, J gene, and CDR3 amino acid sequence. The percentage overlap between two repertoires was calculated by dividing the number of shared unique clonotypes by the size of the smaller repertoire. RTK rarefaction, the Chao1 estimator, and Recon v2.1 estimates of unobserved clonotypes were used to assess repertoire richness. For all TCRbeta clonotypes obtained by the gDNA method from several donors, generation probabilities were computed with OLGA. Held by TCRdb, this immuneACCESS table contains in-frame sequences only and omits some clones. Under half of the omission traces to an unresolved V gene where checked; the cause of the rest is unknown. V, J and clone size are those of that table, while D and trimming were read from the DNA. The sample table holds millions of clones, of which roughly 95% were seen once. The ten largest clones capture about 0.13% of the sample.

The donors were healthy, HIV-negative adults who had no recently reported acute infections or vaccinations. Only Caucasian adults living in Nashville, Tennessee, USA were represented among the donors. CD4+ T cells were enriched by magnetic negative selection, after which naive cells were positively selected on CD45RA and the negative fraction was taken as the memory subset. Blood was obtained by leukapheresis, after which PBMCs were separated by Ficoll-Histopaque density gradient centrifugation and cryopreserved in liquid nitrogen vapor phase. Purity and quantity of every magnetically sorted T cell population were checked by analytical flow cytometry. From each sorted fraction, genomic DNA was isolated and quantified by UV absorbance on a Nanodrop 2000c. Trimming costs V 0 bases and J 4 bases, and their ends lie 7 bases apart. The CDR3 sequence holds 14 residues, the cysteine and phenylalanine included. The retained sequence is limited to the CDR3, 42 bases, with the frame set at the first base. In the germline V gene (reference sequence), CDR1 corresponds to GTSNPN and CDR2 to SVGIG.

The clonotype originates from a man between 18 and 29 years old in good health. What was sequenced was naive CD4+ T cells sorted from blood. The label giving this sample's cell subset or site can be read as: CD45RA+ positively selected. Recombination linked TRBV30 to TRBJ1-6; the D gene is unclear. The encoded CDR3 is CAWSVAQYNSPLHF. The base sequence is TGTGCCTGGAGTGTGGCACAGTATAATTCACCCCTCCACTTT. Here the CDR3 is joined to the reference TRBV30 and TRBJ1-6 genes, and the full variable domain is: SQTIHQWPATLVQPVGSPLSLECTVEGTSNPNLYWYRQAAGRGLQLLFYSVGIGQISSEVPQNLSASRPQDRQFILSSKKLLLSDSGFYLCAWSVAQYNSPLHFGNGTRLTVT.